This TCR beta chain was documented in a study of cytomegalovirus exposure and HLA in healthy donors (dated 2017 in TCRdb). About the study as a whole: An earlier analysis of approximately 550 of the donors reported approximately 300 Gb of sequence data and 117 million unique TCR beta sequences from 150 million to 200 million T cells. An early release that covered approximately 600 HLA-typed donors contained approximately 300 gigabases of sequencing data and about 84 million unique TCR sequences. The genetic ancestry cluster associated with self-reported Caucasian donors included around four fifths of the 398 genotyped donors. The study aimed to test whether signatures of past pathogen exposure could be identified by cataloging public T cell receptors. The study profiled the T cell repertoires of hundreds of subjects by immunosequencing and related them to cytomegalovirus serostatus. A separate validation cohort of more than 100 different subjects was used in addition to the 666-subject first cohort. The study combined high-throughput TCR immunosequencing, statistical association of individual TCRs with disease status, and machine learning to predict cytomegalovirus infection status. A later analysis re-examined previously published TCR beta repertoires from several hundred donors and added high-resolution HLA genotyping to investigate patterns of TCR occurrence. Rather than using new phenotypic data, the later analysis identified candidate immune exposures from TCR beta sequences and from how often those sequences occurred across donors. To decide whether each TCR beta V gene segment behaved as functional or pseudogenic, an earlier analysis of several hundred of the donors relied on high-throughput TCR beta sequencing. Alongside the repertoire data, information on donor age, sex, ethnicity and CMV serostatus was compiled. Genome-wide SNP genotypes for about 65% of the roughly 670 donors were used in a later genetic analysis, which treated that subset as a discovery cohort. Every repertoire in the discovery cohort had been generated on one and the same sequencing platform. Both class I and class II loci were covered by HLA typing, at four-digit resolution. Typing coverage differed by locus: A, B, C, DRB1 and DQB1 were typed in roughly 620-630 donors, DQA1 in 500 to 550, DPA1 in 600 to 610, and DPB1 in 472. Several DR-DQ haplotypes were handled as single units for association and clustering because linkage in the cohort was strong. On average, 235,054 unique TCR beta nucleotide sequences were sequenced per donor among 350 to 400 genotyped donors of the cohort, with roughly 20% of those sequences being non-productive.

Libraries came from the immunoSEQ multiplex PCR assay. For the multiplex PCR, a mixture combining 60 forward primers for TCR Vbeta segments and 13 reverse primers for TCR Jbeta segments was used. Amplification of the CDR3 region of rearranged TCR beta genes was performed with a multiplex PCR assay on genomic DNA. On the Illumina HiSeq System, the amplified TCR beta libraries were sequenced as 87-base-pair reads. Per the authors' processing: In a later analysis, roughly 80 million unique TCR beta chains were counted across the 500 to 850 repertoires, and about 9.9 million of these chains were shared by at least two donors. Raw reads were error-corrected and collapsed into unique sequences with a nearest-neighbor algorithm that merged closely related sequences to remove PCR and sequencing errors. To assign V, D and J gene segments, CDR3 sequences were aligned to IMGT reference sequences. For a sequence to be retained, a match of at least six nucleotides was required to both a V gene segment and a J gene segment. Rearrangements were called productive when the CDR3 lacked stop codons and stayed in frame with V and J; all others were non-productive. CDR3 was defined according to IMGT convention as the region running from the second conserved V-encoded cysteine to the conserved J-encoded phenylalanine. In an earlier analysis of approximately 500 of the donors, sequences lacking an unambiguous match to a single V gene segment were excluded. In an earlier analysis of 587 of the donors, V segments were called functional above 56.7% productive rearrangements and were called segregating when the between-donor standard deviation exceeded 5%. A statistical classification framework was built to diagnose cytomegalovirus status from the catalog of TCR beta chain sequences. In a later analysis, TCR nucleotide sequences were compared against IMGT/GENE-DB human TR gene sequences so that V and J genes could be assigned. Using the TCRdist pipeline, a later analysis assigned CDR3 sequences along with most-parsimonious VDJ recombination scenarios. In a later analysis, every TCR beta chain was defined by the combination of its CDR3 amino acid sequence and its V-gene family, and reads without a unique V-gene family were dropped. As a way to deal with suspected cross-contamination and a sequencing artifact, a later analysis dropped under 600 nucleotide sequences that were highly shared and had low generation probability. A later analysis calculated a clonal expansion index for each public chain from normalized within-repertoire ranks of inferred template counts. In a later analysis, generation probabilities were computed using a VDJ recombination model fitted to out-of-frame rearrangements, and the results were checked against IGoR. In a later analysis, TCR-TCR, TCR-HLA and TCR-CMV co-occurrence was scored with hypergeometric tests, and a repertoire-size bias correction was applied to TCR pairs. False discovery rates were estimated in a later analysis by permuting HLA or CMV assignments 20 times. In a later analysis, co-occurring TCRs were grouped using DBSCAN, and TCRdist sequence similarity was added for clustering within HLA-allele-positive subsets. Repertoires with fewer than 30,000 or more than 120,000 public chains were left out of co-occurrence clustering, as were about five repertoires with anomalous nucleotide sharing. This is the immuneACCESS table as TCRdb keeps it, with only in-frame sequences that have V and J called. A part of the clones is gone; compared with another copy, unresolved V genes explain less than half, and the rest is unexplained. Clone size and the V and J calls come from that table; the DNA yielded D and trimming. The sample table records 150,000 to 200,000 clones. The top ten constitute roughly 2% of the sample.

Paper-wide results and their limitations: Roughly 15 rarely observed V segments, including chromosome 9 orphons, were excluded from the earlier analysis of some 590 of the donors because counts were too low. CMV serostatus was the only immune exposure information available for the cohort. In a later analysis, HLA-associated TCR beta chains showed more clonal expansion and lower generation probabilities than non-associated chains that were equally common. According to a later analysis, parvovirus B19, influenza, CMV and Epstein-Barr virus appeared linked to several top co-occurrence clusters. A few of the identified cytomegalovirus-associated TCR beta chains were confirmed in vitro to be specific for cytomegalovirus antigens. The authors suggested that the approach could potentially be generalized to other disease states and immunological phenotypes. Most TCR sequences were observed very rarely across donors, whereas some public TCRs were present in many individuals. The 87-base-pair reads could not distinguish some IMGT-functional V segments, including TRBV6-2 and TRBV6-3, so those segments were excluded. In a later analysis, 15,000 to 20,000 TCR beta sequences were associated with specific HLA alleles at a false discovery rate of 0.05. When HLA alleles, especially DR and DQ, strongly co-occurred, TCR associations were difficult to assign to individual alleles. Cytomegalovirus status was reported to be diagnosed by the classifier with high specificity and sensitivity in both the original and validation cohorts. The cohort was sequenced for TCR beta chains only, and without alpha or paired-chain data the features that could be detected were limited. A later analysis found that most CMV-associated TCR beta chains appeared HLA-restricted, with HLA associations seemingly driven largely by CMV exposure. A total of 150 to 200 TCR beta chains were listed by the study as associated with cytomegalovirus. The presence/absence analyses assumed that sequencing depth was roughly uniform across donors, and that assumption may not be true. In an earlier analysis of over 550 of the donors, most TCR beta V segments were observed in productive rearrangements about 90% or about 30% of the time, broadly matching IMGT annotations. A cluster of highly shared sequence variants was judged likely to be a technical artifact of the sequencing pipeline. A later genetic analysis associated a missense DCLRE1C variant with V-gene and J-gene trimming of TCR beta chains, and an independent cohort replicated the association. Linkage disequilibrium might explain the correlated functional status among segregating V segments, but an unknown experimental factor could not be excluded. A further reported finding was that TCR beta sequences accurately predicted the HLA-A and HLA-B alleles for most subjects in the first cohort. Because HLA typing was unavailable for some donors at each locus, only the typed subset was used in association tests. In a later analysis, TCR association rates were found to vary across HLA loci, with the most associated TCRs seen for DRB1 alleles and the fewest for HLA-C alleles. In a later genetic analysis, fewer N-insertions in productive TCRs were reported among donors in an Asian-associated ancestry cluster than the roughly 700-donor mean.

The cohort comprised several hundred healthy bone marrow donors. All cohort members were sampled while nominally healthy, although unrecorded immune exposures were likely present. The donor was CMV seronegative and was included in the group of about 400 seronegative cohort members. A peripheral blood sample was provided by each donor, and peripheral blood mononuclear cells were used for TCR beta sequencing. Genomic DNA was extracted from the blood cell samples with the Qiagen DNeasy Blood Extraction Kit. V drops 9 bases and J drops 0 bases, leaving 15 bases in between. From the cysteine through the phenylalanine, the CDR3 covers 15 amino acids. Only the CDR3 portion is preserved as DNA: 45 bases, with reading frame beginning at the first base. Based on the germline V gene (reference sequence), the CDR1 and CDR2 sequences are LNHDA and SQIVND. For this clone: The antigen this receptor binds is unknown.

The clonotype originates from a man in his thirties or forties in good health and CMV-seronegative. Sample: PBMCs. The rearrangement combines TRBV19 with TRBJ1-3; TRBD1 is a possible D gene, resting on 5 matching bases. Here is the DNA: TGTGCCAGCGGCCTAGGGGCAGCCTCTGGAAACACCATATATTTT. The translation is CASGLGAASGNTIYF. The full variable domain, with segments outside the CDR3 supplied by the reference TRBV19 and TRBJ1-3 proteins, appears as DGGITQSPKYLFRKEGQNVTLSCEQNLNHDAMYWYRQDPGQGLRLIYYSQIVNDFQKGDIAEGYSVSREKKESFPLTVTSAQKNPTAFYLCASGLGAASGNTIYFGEGSWLTVV.